These 17 T cell receptor beta chains originate from one sample sequenced in a study of cytomegalovirus exposure and HLA in healthy donors. With 60 Vbeta and 13 Jbeta primers, the PCR was carried out. Repertoires were generated with immunoSEQ multiplex PCR, while TCRdb's copy carries only in-frame clones and drops some. The table shows more than 150,000 clones, with approximately 82% occurring only once. Sequencing input: PBMCs. Receptor source: a girl between 2 and 10 years old in good health and CMV-seropositive.

This sequence joins TRBV11-2 and TRBJ2-3; D call uncertain. V lost 3 bases to trimming and J lost 0 bases, with 13 bases between them. This CDR3 is 16 amino acids long. In germline, CDR1 is SGHAT, CDR2 FQNNGV. The CDR3 region has the DNA TGTGCCAGCAGCTTCGCGCCGAGAACTAGCACAGATACGCAGTATTTT. Translating gives CASSFAPRTSTDTQYF.

The chain recombines TRBV5-6 with TRBJ2-2; 11 bases fit TRBD2. Germline V gives CDR1 SGHDT, CDR2 YYEEEE. There are 16 residues in the CDR3. Losses at the gene ends were 5 bases for V and 4 bases for J; bases not matched to a gene: 7. The CDR3, as DNA: TGTGCCAGCAGGCCGGGACTAGCGGCCCCCACCGGGGAGCTGTTTTTT. Amino acid sequence: CASRPGLAAPTGELFF.

The chain recombines TRBV28 with TRBJ1-2; D unclear. The CDR3 has 12 residues. Germline V gene data show CDR1 as MDHEN and CDR2 as SYDVKM. V lost 3 bases to trimming and J lost 8 bases, with 10 bases between them. CDR3 sequence reads: CASSFPARGYTF. The CDR3, as DNA: TGTGCCAGCAGTTTTCCCGCTAGGGGCTACACCTTC.

V and J are TRBV30 and TRBJ2-3; TRBD2 might be the D (5 bases). The CDR3 is 17 amino acids. The V gene lost 2 bases and the J gene lost 0 bases, with 18 bases spanning the gap. CDR1 is GTSNPN and CDR2 is SVGIG in the germline V gene (reference sequence). In nucleotides, the CDR3 is TGTGCCTGGAGTCGGATAGCGCCTCGATGGAGCACAGATACGCAGTATTTT. This codes for CAWSRIAPRWSTDTQYF.

The chain joins TRBV6-6 to TRBJ1-2; D is possibly TRBD1 (6 bases). The CDR3 totals 16 residues. Germline CDR1 is MNHNY and CDR2 is SVGAGI (reference sequence). V shed 6 bases and J shed 7 bases, with 24 bases lying between them. The CDR3 protein is CASSTGRGPTSRGYTF. CDR3 nucleotides: TGTGCCAGCAGCACGGGCAGGGGACCTACTTCGCGTGGCTACACCTTC.

The J gene is TRBJ2-3, the V gene TRBV6-5; possible D gene TRBD2, 6 bases. The ends were cut back, 0 bases at V and 4 bases at J, with 14 bases in the middle. Germline loops: CDR1 MNHEY, CDR2 SVGAGI. This CDR3 has 16 amino acids. CDR3 amino acids: CASSYSRGGGADTQYF. The CDR3 region has the DNA TGTGCCAGCAGTTACTCGCGGGGAGGTGGAGCAGATACGCAGTATTTT.

V gene TRBV4-2 combines with J gene TRBJ1-4, with 7 bases fitting TRBD1. V was clipped by 3 bases and J by 6 bases; unmatched bases: 4. CDR1 is LGHNA, CDR2 YNFKEQ, per germline. The CDR3 loop spans 14 amino acids. The CDR3 loop reads CASSQEGADEKLFF. In DNA form, the CDR3 reads TGTGCCAGCAGCCAGGAGGGGGCAGATGAAAAACTGTTTTTT.

This clone was recorded a few times. This chain uses TRBV10-3 with TRBJ2-7; D call uncertain. The germline V gene encodes CDR1 ENHRY and CDR2 SYGVKD. V lost 6 bases, J lost 3 bases, and 6 bases lay in between. The CDR3 consists of 11 residues. The CDR3 reads CAISRDYEQYF. The CDR3 DNA follows: TGTGCCATCAGCCGAGACTACGAGCAGTACTTC.

The chain employs TRBV29-1 and TRBJ1-2; D perhaps matches TRBD1 (5 bases). The CDR3 has 11 amino acids. With 4 bases removed from V and 8 bases from J, the gap between germline ends came to 11 bases. Germline V lookup: CDR1 SQVTM, CDR2 ANQGSEA. CDR3 protein: CSVGGGEGYTF. The DNA of the CDR3 is TGCAGCGTTGGGGGAGGGGAGGGCTACACCTTC. Together with reference TRBV29-1 and TRBJ1-2, the CDR3 gives the full variable domain: SAVISQKPSRDICQRGTSLTIQCQVDSQVTMMFWYRQQPGQSLTLIATANQGSEATYESGFVIDKFPISRPNLTFSTLTVSNMSPEDSSIYLCSVGGGEGYTFGSGTRLTVV.

The rearrangement joins TRBV11-2 to TRBJ1-5; D gene ambiguous. V lost 0 bases and J 7 bases, leaving 7 bases between the germline ends. Per germline, CDR1 SGHAT and CDR2 FQNNGV. The CDR3 is 13 residues long. The CDR3 spells CASSLDLGQPQHF. In DNA, the CDR3 is TGTGCCAGCAGCTTAGATCTCGGGCAGCCCCAGCATTTT.

The V gene is TRBV7-2, the J gene TRBJ1-5; D uncertain. Between the trimmed V and J ends, which lost 1 base and 4 bases, there was a span of 11 bases. Per germline, CDR1 SGHTA and CDR2 FQGNSA. The CDR3 runs 15 residues. This chain's CDR3 is CASSLEPGLNQPQHF. The CDR3 bases are TGTGCCAGCAGCTTAGAGCCCGGGTTGAATCAGCCCCAGCATTTT.

This chain joins TRBV29-1 and TRBJ2-6, with unresolved D. There are 18 residues in the CDR3. Germline V gene sequence: CDR1 SQVTM, CDR2 ANQGSEA. Trimming took 0 bases from V and 4 from J, leaving 19 bases between them. DNA of the CDR3: TGCAGCGTTGAAGAATACAAGAATGATGGTGCCGGGGCCAACGTCCTGACTTTC. Amino acids: CSVEEYKNDGAGANVLTF.

CDR3 in amino acids: CAWSVGGQEAFF. The CDR3 DNA is TGTGCCTGGAGTGTAGGGGGACAGGAGGCTTTCTTT. This rearrangement joins TRBV30 to TRBJ1-1, with TRBD1 matching over 8 bases. J lost 11 bases, V lost 0 bases, and 5 bases had no gene match. The CDR3 length is 12 residues. The germline V gene has CDR1 GTSNPN and CDR2 SVGIG (reference sequence).

This clone was detected only a few times. The chain joins TRBV28 to TRBJ2-3; 14 bases are a match to TRBD2. J was trimmed by 4 bases and V by 7 bases; bases with no gene match: 13. CDR1 is MDHEN and CDR2 is SYDVKM in the germline V gene. The CDR3 is 18 residues long. The CDR3 spells CASTPPGLAGVVADTQYF. The CDR3, as DNA: TGTGCCAGCACCCCTCCGGGACTAGCGGGAGTGGTCGCAGATACGCAGTATTTT.

The sample holds a few counts of this clone. The chain recombines TRBV5-8 with TRBJ1-1, with 7 bases aligning to TRBD1. The CDR3 has 15 amino acids. Germline CDR1 is SGHTS and CDR2 is YDEGEE. V dropped 4 bases and J dropped 1; count of bases not matched to a gene: 7. The CDR3 sequence: CASSHRTGRNTEAFF. The CDR3 DNA follows: TGTGCCAGCAGCCATAGGACAGGCCGGAACACTGAAGCTTTCTTT. Variable domain in full (rest from reference TRBV5-8 and TRBJ1-1): EAGVTQSPTHLIKTRGQQATLRCSPISGHTSVYWYQQALGLGLQFLLWYDEGEERNRGNFPPRFSGRQFPNYSSELNVNALELEDSALYLCASSHRTGRNTEAFFGQGTRLTVV.

This chain connects TRBV5-4 to TRBJ1-6, with TRBD1 as a possible D gene (6 bases). Germline CDR1 and CDR2: SGHNT and YYREEE (reference sequence). Trimming cost V 0 bases and J 10 bases, with 14 bases left between them. The CDR3 has 15 amino acids. The CDR3 DNA sequence: TGTGCCAGCAGCTTGGGGGGGGGCCGGGAATCACCCCTCCACTTT. It specifies CASSLGGGRESPLHF. Full variable domain (missing parts from reference TRBV5-4 and TRBJ1-6): ETGVTQSPTHLIKTRGQQVTLRCSSQSGHNTVSWYQQALGQGPQFIFQYYREEENGRGNFPPRFSGLQFPNYSSELNVNALELDDSALYLCASSLGGGRESPLHFGNGTRLTVT.

This CDR3 is CASKGEGAGTEAFF. In nucleotides, the CDR3 is TGTGCCAGCAAAGGAGAGGGGGCGGGAACTGAAGCTTTCTTT. V is TRBV27 and J is TRBJ1-1; 7 nucleotides line up with TRBD1. Germline-derived CDR1 and CDR2 are MNHEY and SMNVEV (reference sequence). The V segment lost 7 bases and the J segment 5 bases; nucleotides outside the gene matches: 10. CDR3 length equals 14 residues.